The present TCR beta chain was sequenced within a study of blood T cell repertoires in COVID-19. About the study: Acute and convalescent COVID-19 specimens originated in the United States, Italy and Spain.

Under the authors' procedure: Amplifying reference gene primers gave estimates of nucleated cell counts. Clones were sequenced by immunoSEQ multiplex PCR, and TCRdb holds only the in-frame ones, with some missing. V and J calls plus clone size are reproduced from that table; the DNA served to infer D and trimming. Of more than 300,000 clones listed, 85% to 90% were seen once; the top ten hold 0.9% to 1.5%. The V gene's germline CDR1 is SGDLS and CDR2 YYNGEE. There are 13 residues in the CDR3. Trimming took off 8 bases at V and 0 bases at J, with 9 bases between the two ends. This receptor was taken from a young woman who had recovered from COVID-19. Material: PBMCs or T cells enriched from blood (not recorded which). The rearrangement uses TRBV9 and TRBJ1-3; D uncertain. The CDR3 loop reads CASQTSSGNTIYF. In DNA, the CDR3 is TGTGCCAGTCAAACGAGCTCTGGAAACACCATATATTTT.